The next 27 T cell receptor beta chains were all read from a single sample in a study of chemoradiotherapy in HPV16-positive cancers. Clones were sequenced by immunoSEQ multiplex PCR, and TCRdb holds only the in-frame ones, with some missing. There are some 16,000 clones in the sample; around 78% occur only once, and approximately 9.4% lies in the top ten. Sampling was performed from a patient who underwent chemoradiotherapy. The receptor set was obtained from a human donor with HPV-associated anogenital cancer.

The rearrangement uses TRBV19 and TRBJ1-1, with unresolved D. Germline CDR1 LNHDA, CDR2 SQIVND (reference sequence). The CDR3 sequence is 13 residues long. V was shortened by 3 bases and J by 1 base, with 6 bases between the two germline ends. CDR3: CASSMGANTEAFF. CDR3 coding DNA: TGTGCCAGTAGTATGGGAGCGAACACTGAAGCTTTCTTT.

The chain is built from TRBV5-1 and TRBJ2-7; D possibly corresponds to TRBD2 (7 bases). The V end lost 4 bases, the J end lost 3 bases, and 14 bases lay between the germline ends. This CDR3 comprises 14 residues. Germline V gene lookup returns CDR1 SGHRS and CDR2 YFSETQ. In DNA form, the CDR3 reads TGCGCCAGCAGCAACGGGGGGCGGATCTACGAGCAGTACTTC. Encoded protein: CASSNGGRIYEQYF.

This rearrangement joins TRBV19 to TRBJ1-5; possible D gene TRBD1, 5 bases. The length of the CDR3 is 15 residues. Deletions cut 4 bases from V and 0 bases from J, with 10 bases between. The germline CDR1 and CDR2 sequences are LNHDA and SQIVND (reference sequence). The CDR3 sequence is CASSTGTYSNQPQHF. In DNA, the CDR3 is TGTGCCAGTAGTACCGGGACGTATAGCAATCAGCCCCAGCATTTT.

This clone turned up a few times. The gene calls are TRBV4-1 and TRBJ1-1, with no clear D. Germline loops: CDR1 MGHRA, CDR2 YSYEKL. The CDR3 loop spans 16 amino acids. V lost 0 bases, J lost 4 bases, and 15 bases lay in between. The CDR3, as DNA: TGCGCCAGCAGCCAAGAGGCGGGAGCGCGAAGCACTGAAGCTTTCTTT. This translates into CASSQEAGARSTEAFF.

This clone was found once. The rearrangement uses TRBV16 and TRBJ1-1; tentatively, D is TRBD1 (6 bases). The length of the CDR3 is 14 residues. Trimming left V 4 bases short and J 1 base short, with 10 bases between. Germline V lookup: CDR1 KGHSY, CDR2 FQNENV. The CDR3 sequence: CASSLTGSNTEAFF. The DNA for the CDR3 is TGTGCCAGCAGCCTAACAGGGTCGAACACTGAAGCTTTCTTT. The full variable domain, rest sourced from reference TRBV16 and TRBJ1-1, is GEEVAQTPKHLVRGEGQKAKLYCAPIKGHSYVFWYQQVLKNEFKFLISFQNENVFDETGMPKERFSAKCLPNSPCSLEIQATKLEDSAVYFCASSLTGSNTEAFFGQGTRLTVV.

This chain uses TRBV5-6 with TRBJ1-5; possibly TRBD1 for D (6 bases). Trimming stripped 3 bases from V and 6 bases from J, with 13 bases between. The CDR3 is made up of 14 amino acids. The germline V gene has CDR1 SGHDT and CDR2 YYEEEE. CDR3 DNA: TGTGCCAGCAGCTCAGGGGCCTCTCTTCAGCCCCAGCATTTT. This codes for CASSSGASLQPQHF.

This clone was seen only a few times. This chain joins TRBV28 and TRBJ1-5, with D perhaps matching TRBD1 (5 bases). The CDR3 has 13 residues. Trimming stripped 6 bases from V and 4 bases from J, with 10 bases between. The germline V gene has CDR1 MDHEN and CDR2 SYDVKM. CDR3 bases: TGTGCCAGCAGAGAGGGGTGGAATCAGCCCCAGCATTTT. Amino acid sequence: CASREGWNQPQHF. The full variable domain, with the rest looked up from reference TRBV28 and TRBJ1-5, is DVKVTQSSRYLVKRTGEKVFLECVQDMDHENMFWYRQDPGLGLRLIYFSYDVKMKEKGDIPEGYSVSREKKERFSLILESASTNQTSMYLCASREGWNQPQHFGDGTRLSIL.

The genes are TRBV28 and TRBJ1-3; the match to TRBD1 covers 9 bases. This CDR3 is 17 amino acids long. J was trimmed by 1 base and V by 6 bases; bases with no gene match: 10. Looked up from germline, CDR1 is MDHEN and CDR2 is SYDVKM. Here the CDR3 DNA reads TGTGCCAGCAGATACTCCGGGACAGGGCCTTCTGGAAACACCATATATTTT. Amino acids: CASRYSGTGPSGNTIYF.

The J gene is TRBJ2-1, the V gene TRBV5-1; TRBD1 matches 12 bases. Trimming removed 2 bases from V and 7 bases from J; junction bases left unmatched: 10. Germline values: CDR1 SGHRS, CDR2 YFSETQ. The CDR3 loop spans 17 amino acids. The CDR3 DNA reads as TGCGCCAGCAGCTTAACCCTTCGGGGACAGGGGGCTAATGAGCAGTTCTTC. It specifies CASSLTLRGQGANEQFF.

The rearrangement joins TRBV5-4 to TRBJ2-1; D unclear. This CDR3 is 13 amino acids long. The ends were cut back, 5 bases at V and 10 bases at J, with 16 bases in the middle. CDR1 SGHNT and CDR2 YYREEE come from the germline V gene (reference sequence). CDR3 loop: CASSSHGLREQFF. In nucleotides, the CDR3 is TGTGCCAGCAGTTCCCACGGGCTGCGAGAGCAGTTCTTC.

This chain links TRBV28 with TRBJ2-7, with 7 nucleotides matching TRBD1. The CDR3 is 15 amino acids. Per the germline V gene, CDR1 is MDHEN and CDR2 is SYDVKM. V lost 7 bases to trimming and J lost 3 bases; unmatched junction nucleotides: 12. CDR3 nucleotides: TGTGCCAGCAAGCCCGCACAGGGGAACCACTACGAGCAGTACTTC. It translates to CASKPAQGNHYEQYF.

The chain recombines TRBV7-6 with TRBJ2-6; 9 bases are shared with TRBD2. Germline CDR1 is SGHVS and CDR2 is FNYEAQ. There are 16 residues in the CDR3. J lost 2 bases, V lost 5 bases, and 4 bases had no gene match. DNA for the CDR3: TGTGCCAGCAGCCCCCGCGGGGGGGCTGGGGCCAACGTCCTGACTTTC. The encoded protein is CASSPRGGAGANVLTF.

The CDR3 sequence: CASNNPNSPLHF. The CDR3 region has the DNA TGTGCCAGCAACAACCCGAATTCACCCCTCCACTTT. The rearrangement links TRBV28 to TRBJ1-6, with D unresolved. CDR1 is MDHEN, CDR2 SYDVKM, per germline. V lost 7 bases and J 7 bases, leaving 8 bases between the germline ends. CDR3 length: 12 residues.

The chain has TRBV28 and TRBJ1-2; D unclear. This CDR3 has 16 residues. Trimming removed 4 bases at V and 3 bases at J, with 18 bases between. Germline V gene sequence: CDR1 MDHEN, CDR2 SYDVKM. CDR3 amino acids: CASSSPAVKPYYGYTF. The DNA of the CDR3 is TGTGCCAGCAGTTCGCCGGCCGTTAAACCGTACTATGGCTACACCTTC.

The rearrangement links TRBV7-2 to TRBJ2-1; D is unclear. Trimming took 1 base from V and 4 from J, leaving 8 bases between them. Germline CDR1 reads SGHTA; CDR2 reads FQGNSA. CDR3 length equals 14 residues. The CDR3 region is CASSLDTAYNEQFF. Written as DNA, the CDR3 is TGTGCCAGCAGCTTAGATACGGCATACAATGAGCAGTTCTTC.

The chain combines TRBV4-2 with TRBJ1-2; 8 bases agree with TRBD1. V was pared by 6 bases and J by 8 bases, with 14 bases of the junction left unmatched. Germline V gene data show CDR1 as LGHNA and CDR2 as YNFKEQ. The CDR3 extends over 15 amino acids. The CDR3 region has the DNA TGTGCCAGCAGTCCCTTGGGGCAGGGGGCTGGGGGCTACACCTTC. Its translation is CASSPLGQGAGGYTF.

The genes are TRBV27 and TRBJ2-7; possibly TRBD1 for D (6 bases). Germline V gene data show CDR1 as MNHEY and CDR2 as SMNVEV (reference sequence). The CDR3 contains 15 residues. V lost 6 bases and J 2 bases, leaving 17 bases between the germline ends. CDR3 protein: CASSADPTGTYEQYF. The CDR3 DNA is TGTGCCAGCAGCGCCGATCCGACAGGAACCTACGAGCAGTACTTC.

The J gene is TRBJ1-5, the V gene TRBV10-3, with no clear D. Germline CDR1 and CDR2: ENHRY and SYGVKD. The CDR3 runs 13 residues. V was cut by 11 bases and J by 0 bases, with 11 bases left in between. As DNA, the CDR3 is TGTGCCGTTGGCGCTGGTAGCAATCAGCCCCAGCATTTT. Translation: CAVGAGSNQPQHF.

This clone was seen more than once but under ten times. The chain recombines TRBV11-2 with TRBJ2-1; D is perhaps TRBD1 or TRBD2 (5 bases each). The CDR3 consists of 16 residues. Germline CDR1 is SGHAT and CDR2 is FQNNGV. Deletions cut 5 bases from V and 6 bases from J, with 20 bases between. The CDR3 DNA reads TGTGCCAGCAGCACCGGGACCCTCGGTGGACTCAATGAGCAGTTCTTC. Encoded protein: CASSTGTLGGLNEQFF.

The V and J genes are TRBV10-2 and TRBJ2-7; 12 nucleotides agree with TRBD1. The CDR3 covers 14 residues. In germline, CDR1 is WSHSY, CDR2 SAAADI. The junction had 2 bases not matched to a gene; V was cut back by 6 bases and J by 2 bases. The CDR3: CASRGDRGPYEQYF. CDR3 nucleotide sequence: TGCGCCAGCAGGGGGGACAGGGGGCCCTACGAGCAGTACTTC.

The rearrangement joins TRBV25-1 to TRBJ1-1; 10 nucleotides align to TRBD1. Germline V gene sequence: CDR1 MGHDK, CDR2 SYGVNS. CDR3 length equals 14 residues. J lost 5 bases, V lost 4 bases, and 4 bases had no gene match. The CDR3 loop reads CASSAGQGRTEAFF. CDR3 bases: TGTGCCAGCAGTGCGGGACAGGGGAGGACTGAAGCTTTCTTT.

The J gene is TRBJ1-1, the V gene TRBV5-1, with D perhaps TRBD1 (6 bases). The length of the CDR3 is 15 residues. The V end lost 0 bases, the J end lost 2 bases, and 11 bases lay between the germline ends. Germline loops: CDR1 SGHRS, CDR2 YFSETQ. The CDR3 sequence: CASSLEQGTNTEAFF. CDR3 bases: TGCGCCAGCAGCTTGGAGCAGGGGACCAACACTGAAGCTTTCTTT. The full variable domain, completed using reference TRBV5-1 and TRBJ1-1, is KAGVTQTPRYLIKTRGQQVTLSCSPISGHRSVSWYQQTPGQGLQFLFEYFSETQRNKGNFPGRFSGRQFSNSRSEMNVSTLELGDSALYLCASSLEQGTNTEAFFGQGTRLTVV.

The chain employs TRBV10-3 and TRBJ2-7, with 7 bases that match TRBD1. Looked up from germline, CDR1 is ENHRY and CDR2 is SYGVKD. J lost 2 bases, V lost 6 bases, and 13 bases had no gene match. The CDR3 has 16 amino acids. CDR3 coding DNA: TGTGCCATCAGGGACTCGACAGGGAGTAGAGCCTACGAGCAGTACTTC. This gives the protein CAIRDSTGSRAYEQYF.

This clone was detected only a few times. The rearrangement links TRBV28 to TRBJ1-2; D unclear. The germline CDR1 and CDR2 sequences are MDHEN and SYDVKM. V was pared by 5 bases and J by 2 bases, with 18 bases between. The CDR3 covers 16 residues. The CDR3 coding sequence is TGTGCCAGCAGTCTACCGTTCATGCAGCTCAACTATGGCTACACCTTC. Encoded protein: CASSLPFMQLNYGYTF.

This chain joins TRBV28 and TRBJ2-2, with a tentative D call TRBD1 (6 bases). Germline CDR1 reads MDHEN; CDR2 reads SYDVKM. V gave up 5 bases and J gave up 6 bases, with 13 bases separating them. The CDR3 consists of 14 residues. The CDR3 protein is CASSPTGSPGELFF. The CDR3 DNA reads TGTGCCAGCAGTCCCACAGGGTCCCCCGGGGAGCTGTTTTTT.

The rearrangement links TRBV28 to TRBJ2-7, with unresolved D. V lost 4 bases and J 5 bases, leaving 6 bases between the germline ends. The CDR3 covers 11 residues. Germline CDR1 is MDHEN and CDR2 is SYDVKM. DNA for the CDR3: TGTGCCAGCAGTTGGGTCAACGAGCAGTACTTC. Protein product: CASSWVNEQYF.

This chain links TRBV30 with TRBJ1-6, with 9 nucleotides matching TRBD1. Trimming removed 3 bases from V and 10 bases from J; junction bases left unmatched: 4. Germline lookup yields CDR1 GTSNPN and CDR2 SVGIG (reference sequence). The CDR3 is 13 amino acids. The CDR3 loop reads CAWSETGGSPLHF. Written as DNA, the CDR3 is TGTGCCTGGAGCGAGACAGGGGGATCACCCCTCCACTTT.